The subject of this entry is one T cell receptor (beta chain). Its antigen is unidentified. The sample originates from a study of vaccination and CD4 T cells after COVID-19. Study-wide background: Between diagnosis and the drawing of post-COVID samples lay a median 101 days (range 35 to 161). A median of around 70 days (range 14 to 241) separated dose two from the taking of post-vaccine samples.

The Oncomine TCR Beta short-read assay was applied to DNA of cultured CD4+ T cells. One entry per CDR3 protein, called by TCRdb with MiXCR from the PCR reads. This sample has tens of thousands of distinct CDR3 sequences, with around 70% found just once. The treatment here: roughly nine-day PBMC culture with coronavirus spike peptide pools or control peptides (ViraFEST assay). Study results and limitations: Convalescent patients had a median roughly 87% of post-vaccine SARS-CoV-2-reactive clones that were detected only after vaccination, not before it.

Trimming removed 0 bases from V and 3 bases from J, with 11 bases in between. The CDR3 is made up of 15 amino acids. Germline V CDR1 and CDR2: LNHNV, YYDKDF (reference sequence). Sequencing input: CD4+ T cells from blood, cultured in vitro. This chain links TRBV15 with TRBJ2-5; D gene unclear. The sequence was collected from a human donor who had recovered from COVID-19. This chain's CDR3 is CATSRDNSRKETQYF. CDR3 DNA: TGTGCCACCAGCAGAGATAATTCCAGGAAAGAGACCCAGTACTTC. The full variable domain, rest sourced from reference TRBV15 and TRBJ2-5, is DAMVIQNPRYQVTQFGKPVTLSCSQTLNHNVMYWYQQKSSQAPKLLFHYYDKDFNNEADTPDNFQSRRPNTSFCFLDIRSPGLGDTAMYLCATSRDNSRKETQYFGPGTRLLVL.